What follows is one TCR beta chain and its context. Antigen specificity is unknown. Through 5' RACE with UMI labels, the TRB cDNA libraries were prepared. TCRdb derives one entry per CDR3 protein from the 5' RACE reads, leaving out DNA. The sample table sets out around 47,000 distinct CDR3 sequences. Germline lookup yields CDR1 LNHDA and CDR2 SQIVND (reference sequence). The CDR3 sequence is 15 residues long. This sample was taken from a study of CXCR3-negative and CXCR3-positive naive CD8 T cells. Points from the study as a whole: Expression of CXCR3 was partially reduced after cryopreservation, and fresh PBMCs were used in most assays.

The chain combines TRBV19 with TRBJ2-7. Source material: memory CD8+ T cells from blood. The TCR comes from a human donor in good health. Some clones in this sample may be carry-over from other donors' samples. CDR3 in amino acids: CASYTDLNISYEQYF.